The 17 T cell receptor beta chains reported below all come from one sample, sequenced in a study of T cell repertoires in cytomegalovirus infection. Their antigens are not known. Each CDR3 protein is one row after TCRdb ran MiXCR on the reads. Of about half a million distinct CDR3 sequences in the sample, 40% to 50% were seen once. The sequences come from cultured PBMCs, collected from culture after CMV antigen stimulation. These receptors came from a human donor in good health (CMV status not recorded). Some clones in this sample may be carry-over from other donors' samples.

This clonotype showed up just a few times. The rearrangement uses TRBV12-3 or TRBV12-4 and TRBJ2-4; D not resolved. The CDR3 is 12 residues long. Trimming shortened V by 3 bases and J by 7 bases, and 7 bases separated the two germline ends. CDR3 nucleotides: TGTGCCAGCAGTTTTAGTGGCAACATTCAGTACTTC. This gives the protein CASSFSGNIQYF.

The chain carries TRBV4-1 and TRBJ1-6, with D maybe TRBD1 (6 bases). CDR3 length: 14 amino acids. Trimming took off 0 bases at V and 9 bases at J, with 9 bases between the two ends. The germline CDR1 and CDR2 sequences are MGHRA and YSYEKL. The CDR3 spells CASSQDRRGSPLHF. DNA for the CDR3: TGCGCCAGCAGCCAAGACCGCAGGGGTTCACCCCTCCACTTT.

This clonotype has more than one count but fewer than ten. V is TRBV20-1 and J is TRBJ1-2, with D maybe TRBD1 (5 bases). Between the trimmed V and J ends, which lost 0 bases and 7 bases, there was a span of 21 bases. Per the germline V gene, CDR1 is DFQATT and CDR2 is SNEGSKA (reference sequence). This CDR3 region has 16 residues. This chain's CDR3 is CSARELGALLFGGYTF. The CDR3 DNA is TGCAGTGCTAGAGAATTAGGGGCTCTCCTATTCGGTGGCTACACCTTC.

V usage is TRBV19 and J usage is TRBJ1-3; D is ambiguous. The germline V gene has CDR1 LNHDA and CDR2 SQIVND (reference sequence). The CDR3 runs 16 residues. Trimming cost V 8 bases and J 0 bases, with 17 bases left between them. CDR3 loop: CASQKTPGTSGNTIYF. As DNA, the CDR3 is TGTGCCAGTCAGAAGACCCCGGGAACCTCTGGAAACACCATATATTTT.

V gene TRBV27 combines with J gene TRBJ2-1, with D possibly being TRBD2 (5 bases). Germline assignment: CDR1 MNHEY and CDR2 SMNVEV (reference sequence). The ends were cut back, 7 bases at V and 6 bases at J, with 7 bases in the middle. The CDR3 totals 11 residues. CDR3 coding DNA: TGTGCCAGCAACCGGGGCAATGAGCAGTTCTTC. Residues: CASNRGNEQFF.

This clonotype appeared once. The J gene is TRBJ2-7, the V gene TRBV6-2 or TRBV6-3, with a possible D match to TRBD1 (6 bases). The germline gives CDR1 MNHEY, CDR2 SVGEGT. The CDR3 consists of 13 residues. V was trimmed by 6 bases and J by 1 base, leaving 10 bases between them. The CDR3 is CASSGTYSYEQYF. The DNA for the CDR3 is TGTGCCAGCAGCGGGACATATTCCTACGAGCAGTACTTC.

This chain connects TRBV6-1 to TRBJ2-1; D possibly corresponds to TRBD2 (5 bases). V was trimmed by 6 bases and J by 6 bases, leaving 12 bases between them. This CDR3 has 13 residues. Germline CDR1 is MNHNS and CDR2 is SASEGT. The CDR3 nucleotides read TGTGCCAGCAGAGAACTAGAGCGCAATGAGCAGTTCTTC. Its translation is CASRELERNEQFF.

This clonotype was counted a few times. The chain carries TRBV7-9 and TRBJ1-1, with a weak D call TRBD1 (6 bases). The germline V and J ends were trimmed by 8 bases and 6 bases, with 19 bases remaining between them. CDR3 length equals 14 residues. Per the germline V gene, CDR1 is SEHNR and CDR2 is FQNEAQ (reference sequence). The CDR3: CASGHEGGRPEAFF. CDR3 DNA sequence: TGTGCCAGCGGACATGAGGGGGGGCGCCCTGAAGCTTTCTTT.

This chain uses TRBV20-1 with TRBJ2-4, with a weak D call TRBD1 (6 bases). The CDR3 covers 13 residues. CDR1 is DFQATT, CDR2 SNEGSKA, per germline (reference sequence). V was pared by 5 bases and J by 0 bases, with 8 bases between. CDR3 sequence reads: CSAPGVAKNIQYF. CDR3 nucleotides: TGCAGTGCTCCAGGGGTAGCCAAAAACATTCAGTACTTC.

This clonotype was counted between two and nine times. This sequence joins TRBV12-3 or TRBV12-4 and TRBJ1-1; D is possibly TRBD1 (5 bases). This CDR3 region has 17 residues. The V and J ends lost 4 bases and 0 bases respectively, with 18 bases between them. Here the CDR3 reads CASSSGHLLALNTEAFF. The DNA for the CDR3 is TGTGCCAGCAGTTCCGGACACCTCCTCGCCCTGAACACTGAAGCTTTCTTT.

The table lists this clonotype with a few counts. This chain joins TRBV10-3 and TRBJ1-6; D is ambiguous. The CDR3 is 15 amino acids. Germline values: CDR1 ENHRY, CDR2 SYGVKD. The V and J ends lost 0 bases and 14 bases respectively, with 17 bases between them. The CDR3 reads CAISESGFLADALHF. The DNA for the CDR3 is TGTGCCATCAGTGAGTCAGGTTTCCTCGCGGACGCCCTCCACTTT.

In this sample, this clonotype turned up once. The chain couples TRBV6-2 or TRBV6-3 to TRBJ1-4; D is undetermined. This CDR3 contains 12 residues. Between the trimmed V and J ends, which lost 6 bases and 8 bases, there was a span of 10 bases. The germline V gene encodes CDR1 MNHEY and CDR2 SVGEGT. CDR3 region: CASSRLGEKLFF. CDR3 DNA sequence: TGTGCCAGCAGCCGGTTGGGAGAAAAACTGTTTTTT.

In its sample, this clonotype was seen a few times. The chain couples TRBV18 to TRBJ1-2, with 7 bases lining up with TRBD1. The ends lost 2 bases at V and 4 bases at J; junction bases unmatched: 10. CDR1 is KGHSH and CDR2 is LQKENI in the germline V gene. This CDR3 has 16 amino acids. CDR3 protein: CASSPFHRGYAYGYTF. The CDR3 nucleotides read TGTGCCAGCTCACCATTTCACAGGGGATACGCCTATGGCTACACCTTC.

The CDR3 reads CASSLNTNSGNTIYF. CDR3 coding DNA: TGTGCCAGCAGCTTGAACACTAACTCTGGAAACACCATATATTTT. The rearrangement joins TRBV5-4 to TRBJ1-3; no definite D call. CDR1 is SGHNT and CDR2 is YYREEE in the germline V gene (reference sequence). With 1 base removed from V and 0 bases from J, the gap between germline ends came to 8 bases. The CDR3 runs to 15 residues.

The chain couples TRBV6-5 to TRBJ2-7; weak D call: TRBD2 (6 bases). Germline loops: CDR1 MNHEY, CDR2 SVGAGI. The V end was cut by 2 bases, the J end by 5 bases, with 13 bases between. The CDR3 is 14 amino acids. The CDR3 sequence is CASSYGGSLNEQYF. The CDR3 nucleotides are TGTGCCAGCAGTTACGGAGGGAGTCTAAACGAGCAGTACTTC.

V usage is TRBV2 and J usage is TRBJ1-4; D is possibly TRBD1 (5 bases). Trimming pared 8 bases from V and 4 bases from J, leaving 11 bases between. This CDR3 has 13 residues. The V gene's germline CDR1 is SNHLY and CDR2 FYNNEI. The CDR3 is CASLRQFNEKLFF. The DNA of the CDR3 is TGTGCCAGCCTGAGACAGTTTAATGAAAAACTGTTTTTT.

V is TRBV6-5 and J is TRBJ1-5; 10 bases map to TRBD1. Germline V gene data show CDR1 as MNHEY and CDR2 as SVGAGI. The CDR3 is 15 residues long. V was pared by 8 bases and J by 3 bases, with 7 bases of the junction left unmatched. The chain's CDR3 is CASSLTGGLNQPQHF. Written as DNA, the CDR3 is TGTGCCAGCTCCTTGACAGGGGGCCTCAATCAGCCCCAGCATTTT.